The sequence of this T cell receptor (beta chain) was determined in a study of cytomegalovirus exposure and HLA in healthy donors. The PCR was carried out with 60 Vbeta primers and 13 Jbeta primers. Repertoires were generated with immunoSEQ multiplex PCR, while TCRdb's copy carries only in-frame clones and drops some. The listing records tens of thousands of clones. Notes on this clone: Antigen unknown.

Study-wide results and limits: What a later analysis showed was that several of the most significant clusters appeared linked to common viral pathogens. Analyzed later, most CMV-associated TCR beta chains appeared HLA-restricted. Analyzed later, association rates of TCRs varied across HLA loci, with DRB1 most and HLA-C fewest.

This clonotype was sampled from a woman aged 40 to 50 in good health and CMV-seronegative. The sequencing sample was made of PBMCs.

The CDR3 nucleotides are TGTGCCAGCTCACCCGGGTCGTCGGCCGAGCAGTACTTC. Translation gives CASSPGSSAEQYF. The genes are TRBV18 and TRBJ2-7; no firm D call. The V and J ends lost 3 bases and 6 bases respectively, with 12 bases between them. This CDR3 has 13 residues. Germline V CDR1 and CDR2: KGHSH, LQKENI.